This T cell receptor (beta chain) derives from a study of cytomegalovirus exposure and HLA in healthy donors (dated by TCRdb to the late 2010s). Notes on the research overall: In an earlier analysis of 450 to 750 of the donors, 250 to 350 Gb of sequence data and 117 million unique TCR beta sequences from about 190 million T cells were reported. An early release covering roughly 640 HLA-typed donors comprised about 320 gigabases of sequencing data and around 86 million unique TCR sequences. Of the roughly 400 genotyped donors, more than 75% were placed in the genetic ancestry cluster associated with self-reported Caucasian donors. The study aimed to test whether signatures of past pathogen exposure could be identified by cataloging public T cell receptors. The T cell repertoires of under 700 subjects were profiled by immunosequencing and related to cytomegalovirus serostatus. Besides the first cohort of approximately 710 subjects, a separate validation cohort made up of roughly 120 different subjects was used. High-throughput TCR immunosequencing, statistical association of individual TCRs with disease status, and machine learning were combined to predict cytomegalovirus infection status. A later analysis re-examined previously published TCR beta repertoires from about 700 donors and added high-resolution HLA genotyping to investigate patterns of TCR occurrence. Rather than drawing on any new phenotypic data, the later analysis identified candidate immune exposures from TCR beta sequences and the way those sequences occurred across donors. In an earlier analysis of roughly 540 of the donors, high-throughput TCR beta sequencing was used to judge whether each TCR beta V gene segment behaved as functional or pseudogenic. Donor age, sex, ethnicity and CMV serostatus were collected together with the repertoire data. Genome-wide SNP genotypes for about 60% of the roughly 670 donors were used in a later genetic analysis, which treated that subset as a discovery cohort. All discovery cohort repertoires had been generated on a single sequencing platform. Class I and class II HLA loci were covered by the typing at four-digit resolution. Typing coverage varied by locus: roughly 620-630 donors for A, B, C, DRB1 and DQB1; 522 for DQA1; more than 600 for DPA1; about 450 for DPB1. A handful of DR-DQ haplotypes were handled as single units for association and clustering because linkage in the cohort was strong. Among roughly 400 genotyped donors of the cohort, an average of approximately 240,000 unique TCR beta nucleotide sequences were sequenced per donor, 15% to 20% of them non-productive.

In the case of this clone: Its antigen target is currently unknown. No much larger clone exists at a distance of one base, and base qualities are not known.

From cysteine to phenylalanine, the CDR3 is 15 amino acids long. CDR3 DNA only is kept here, 45 bases in frame from base 1. Per the germline V gene, MNHEY is the CDR1 and SVGAGI is the CDR2. V trim: 0 bases; J trim: 2 bases; unmatched bases: 4. The protocol used for the library was the immunoSEQ multiplex PCR assay. For the multiplex PCR, a mixture combining 60 forward primers for TCR Vbeta segments and 13 reverse primers for TCR Jbeta segments was used. A multiplex PCR assay on genomic DNA amplified the CDR3 region of rearranged TCR beta genes. On the Illumina HiSeq System, the amplified TCR beta libraries were sequenced as 87-base-pair reads. On the study's bioinformatics: A later analysis tallied 75 million to 95 million unique TCR beta chains across the 666 repertoires, and around 10 million of those chains were shared by two or more donors. To remove PCR and sequencing errors, raw reads were error-corrected and collapsed into unique sequences using a nearest-neighbor algorithm that merged closely related sequences. To assign V, D and J gene segments, CDR3 sequences were aligned to IMGT reference sequences. Each retained sequence needed at least a six-nucleotide match to both a V gene segment and a J gene segment. A rearrangement was called productive if the CDR3 had no stop codons and remained in frame with V and J, and every other rearrangement was called non-productive. CDR3 was defined according to IMGT convention as the region running from the second conserved V-encoded cysteine to the conserved J-encoded phenylalanine. In an earlier analysis of around 540 of the donors, sequences lacking an unambiguous match to a single V gene segment were excluded. In an earlier analysis of approximately 500 of the donors, a V segment was called functional when productive rearrangements were above 56.7%, and segregating when the standard deviation between donors exceeded 5%. To diagnose cytomegalovirus status from the catalog of TCR beta chain sequences, a statistical classification framework was built. V and J gene assignment, in a later analysis, came from comparing TCR nucleotide sequences with IMGT/GENE-DB human TR gene sequences. The TCRdist pipeline was used in a later analysis to assign CDR3 sequences and most-parsimonious VDJ recombination scenarios. In a later analysis, each TCR beta chain was defined by its CDR3 amino acid sequence together with its V-gene family, and reads lacking a unique V-gene family were excluded. A later analysis removed roughly 590 highly shared, low-generation-probability nucleotide sequences to deal with suspected cross-contamination and a sequencing artifact. For each public chain, a later analysis derived a clonal expansion index from normalized ranks of inferred template counts within each repertoire. Generation probabilities in a later analysis came from a VDJ recombination model fitted to out-of-frame rearrangements, and those results were checked against IGoR. In a later analysis, TCR-TCR, TCR-HLA and TCR-CMV co-occurrence was scored with hypergeometric tests, and a repertoire-size bias correction was applied to TCR pairs. To estimate false discovery rates, a later analysis permuted the HLA or CMV assignments 20 times. In a later analysis, co-occurring TCRs were grouped using DBSCAN, with TCRdist sequence similarity added in when clustering inside HLA-allele-positive subsets. Co-occurrence clustering excluded repertoires with fewer than 30,000 or more than 120,000 public chains, plus five with anomalous nucleotide sharing. TCRdb mirrors the immuneACCESS table, restricted to in-frame sequences. Some clones are absent from its copies; in checked studies, under half trace to an unresolved V gene, and the reason for the others is unknown. The V and J calls and clone size are taken from that table; D and trimming were inferred from the DNA. This sample has 90,000 to 120,000 clones in its table, and around 73% of those were observed once. The ten most abundant clones make up around 7.8% of the sample.

Study-wide conclusions, independent of this receptor: This cohort had only TCR beta chains sequenced, and the lack of alpha or paired-chain data limited which features could be detected. Because HLA typing was missing for some donors at each locus, association tests included only the typed subset. Specific HLA alleles were associated with over 15,000 TCR beta sequences at a false discovery rate of 0.05 in a later analysis. In a later analysis, HLA-associated TCR beta chains were found to be more clonally expanded and to have lower generation probabilities than equally common non-associated chains. In a later genetic analysis, a missense DCLRE1C variant was associated with V-gene and J-gene trimming of TCR beta chains, and the association was replicated in an independent cohort. The study gave a list of 150 to 200 TCR beta chains associated with cytomegalovirus. Some IMGT-functional V segments, including TRBV6-2 and TRBV6-3, could not be distinguished by the 87-base-pair reads and were therefore excluded. The authors suggested that the approach could potentially be generalized to other disease states and immunological phenotypes. In a later analysis, TCR association rates were found to vary across HLA loci, with the most associated TCRs seen for DRB1 alleles and the fewest for HLA-C alleles. The classifier was reported to diagnose cytomegalovirus status with high specificity and sensitivity in both the original and validation cohorts. In a later genetic analysis, fewer N-insertions in productive TCRs were reported among donors in an Asian-associated ancestry cluster than the roughly 640-donor mean. A further reported finding was that TCR beta sequences accurately predicted the HLA-A and HLA-B alleles for most subjects in the first cohort. According to a later analysis, parvovirus B19, influenza, CMV and Epstein-Barr virus appeared linked to several top co-occurrence clusters. In an earlier analysis of some 640 of the donors, most TCR beta V segments were observed in productive rearrangements about 90% or about 30% of the time, broadly matching IMGT annotations. When HLA alleles, especially DR and DQ, strongly co-occurred, TCR associations were difficult to assign to individual alleles. Linkage disequilibrium might explain the correlated functional status among segregating V segments, but an unknown experimental factor could not be excluded. Presence/absence analyses assumed roughly uniform sequencing depth across donors, an assumption that may not hold. A cluster of highly shared sequence variants was judged likely to be a technical artifact of the sequencing pipeline. CMV serostatus was the only immune exposure information available for the cohort. A later analysis found that most CMV-associated TCR beta chains appeared HLA-restricted, with HLA associations seemingly driven largely by CMV exposure. While some public TCRs were present in many individuals, most TCR sequences turned up only very rarely across donors. A few of the identified cytomegalovirus-associated TCR beta chains were confirmed in vitro to be specific for cytomegalovirus antigens. About 17 rarely observed V segments, including chromosome 9 orphons, were excluded from the earlier analysis of approximately 500 of the donors because counts were too low.

The cohort was made up of approximately 700 healthy bone marrow donors. At the time of sampling, every cohort member was nominally healthy, though immune exposures that went unrecorded were likely present. The donor tested CMV seronegative, placing the donor among the 300 to 450 seronegative members of the cohort. Every donor gave a peripheral blood sample, and the peripheral blood mononuclear cells from that sample were used for TCR beta sequencing. The Qiagen DNeasy Blood Extraction Kit was used to extract genomic DNA from the blood cell samples. The receptor comes from a man younger than 45 in good health and CMV-seronegative. The V and J genes are TRBV6-5 and TRBJ2-7; 7 central nucleotides agree with TRBD1. The sequencing sample was made of PBMCs. The DNA sequence is TGTGCCAGCAGTTACTCCTCCGGACAGGCCTACGAGCAGTACTTC. The encoded protein is CASSYSSGQAYEQYF.